This T cell receptor beta chain came from a study of blood T cell repertoires in COVID-19. On the study more broadly: The study drew acute and convalescent COVID-19 samples from the United States, Italy and Spain. PBMCs, B-cell-depleted T cells, or T cells were the source of the cDNA or gDNA that made up the material.

The V gene lost 6 bases and the J gene lost 10 bases, with 20 bases spanning the gap. Germline assignment: CDR1 ENHRY and CDR2 SYGVKD. CDR3 length equals 14 residues. Study processing details: Reference gene primer amplification gave estimated nucleated cell counts. Sequenced by immunoSEQ multiplex PCR; TCRdb stores in-frame clones only, minus some. That table supplies the V and J calls and clone size; D and trimming were determined from the DNA. The table has under 250,000 clones, approximately 83% seen once. The sequenced sample consisted of peripheral blood. The J gene is TRBJ2-3, the V gene TRBV10-3, with D possibly matching TRBD2 (7 bases). The origin of this receptor is a man aged 25-45 years who had recovered from COVID-19. The CDR3 region has the DNA TGTGCCATCAGACGGGATCCTGGGAGGGGGGCGCAGTATTTT. This translates into CAIRRDPGRGAQYF.